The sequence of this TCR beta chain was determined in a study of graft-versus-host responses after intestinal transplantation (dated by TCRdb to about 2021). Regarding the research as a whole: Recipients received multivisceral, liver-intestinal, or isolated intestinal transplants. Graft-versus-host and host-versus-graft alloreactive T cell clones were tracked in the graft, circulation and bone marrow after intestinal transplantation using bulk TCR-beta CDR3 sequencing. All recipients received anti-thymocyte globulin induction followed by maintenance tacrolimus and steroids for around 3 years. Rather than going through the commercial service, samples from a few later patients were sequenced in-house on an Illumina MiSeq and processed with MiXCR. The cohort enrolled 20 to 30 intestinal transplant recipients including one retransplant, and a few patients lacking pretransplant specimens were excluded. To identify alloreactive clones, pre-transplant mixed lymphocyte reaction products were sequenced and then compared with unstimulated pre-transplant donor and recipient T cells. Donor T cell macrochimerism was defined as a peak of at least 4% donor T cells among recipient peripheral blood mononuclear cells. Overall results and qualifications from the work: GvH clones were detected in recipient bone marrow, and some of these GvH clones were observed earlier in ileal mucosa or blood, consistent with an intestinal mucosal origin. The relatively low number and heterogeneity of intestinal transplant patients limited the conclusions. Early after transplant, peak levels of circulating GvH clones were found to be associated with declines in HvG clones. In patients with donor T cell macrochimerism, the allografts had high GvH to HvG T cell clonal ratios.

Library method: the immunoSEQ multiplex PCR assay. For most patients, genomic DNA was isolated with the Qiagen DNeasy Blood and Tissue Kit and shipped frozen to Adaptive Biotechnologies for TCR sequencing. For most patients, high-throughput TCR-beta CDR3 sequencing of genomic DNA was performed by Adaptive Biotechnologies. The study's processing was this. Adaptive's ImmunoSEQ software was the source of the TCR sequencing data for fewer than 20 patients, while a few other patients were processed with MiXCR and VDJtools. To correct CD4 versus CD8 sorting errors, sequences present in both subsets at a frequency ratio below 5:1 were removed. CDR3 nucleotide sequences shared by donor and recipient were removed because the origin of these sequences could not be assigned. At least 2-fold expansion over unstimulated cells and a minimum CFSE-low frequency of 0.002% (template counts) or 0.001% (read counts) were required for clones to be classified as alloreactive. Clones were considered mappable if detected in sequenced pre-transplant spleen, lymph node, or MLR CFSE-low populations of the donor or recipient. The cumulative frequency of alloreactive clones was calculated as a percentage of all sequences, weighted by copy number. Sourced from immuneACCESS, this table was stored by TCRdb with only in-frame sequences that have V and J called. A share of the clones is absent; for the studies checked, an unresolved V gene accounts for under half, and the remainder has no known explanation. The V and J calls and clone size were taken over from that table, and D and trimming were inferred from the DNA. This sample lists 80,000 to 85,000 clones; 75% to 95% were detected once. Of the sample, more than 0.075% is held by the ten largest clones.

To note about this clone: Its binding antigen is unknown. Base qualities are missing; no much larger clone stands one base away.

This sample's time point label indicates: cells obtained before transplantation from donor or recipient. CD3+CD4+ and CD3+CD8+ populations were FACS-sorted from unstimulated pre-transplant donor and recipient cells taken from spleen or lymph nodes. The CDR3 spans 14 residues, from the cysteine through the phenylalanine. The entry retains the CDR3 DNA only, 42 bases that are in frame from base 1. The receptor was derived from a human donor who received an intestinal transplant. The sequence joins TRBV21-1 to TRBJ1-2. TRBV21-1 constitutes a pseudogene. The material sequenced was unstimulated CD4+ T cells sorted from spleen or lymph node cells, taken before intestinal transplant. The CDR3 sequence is CASSKAETNYGYTF. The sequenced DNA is TGTGCCAGCAGCAAAGCAGAGACTAACTATGGCTACACCTTC.